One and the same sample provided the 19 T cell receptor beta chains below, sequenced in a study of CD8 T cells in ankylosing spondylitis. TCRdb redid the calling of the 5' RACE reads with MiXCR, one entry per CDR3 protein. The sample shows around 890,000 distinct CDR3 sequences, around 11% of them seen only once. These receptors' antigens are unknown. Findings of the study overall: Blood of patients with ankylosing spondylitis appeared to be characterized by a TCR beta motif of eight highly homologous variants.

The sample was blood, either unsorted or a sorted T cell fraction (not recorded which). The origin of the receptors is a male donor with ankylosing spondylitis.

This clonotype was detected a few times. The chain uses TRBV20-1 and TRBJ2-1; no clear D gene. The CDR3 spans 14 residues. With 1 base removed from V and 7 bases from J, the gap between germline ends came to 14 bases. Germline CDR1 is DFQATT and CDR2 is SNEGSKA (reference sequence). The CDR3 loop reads CSARASTRLNEQFF. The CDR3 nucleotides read TGCAGTGCTAGAGCCTCAACTCGGCTGAATGAGCAGTTCTTC.

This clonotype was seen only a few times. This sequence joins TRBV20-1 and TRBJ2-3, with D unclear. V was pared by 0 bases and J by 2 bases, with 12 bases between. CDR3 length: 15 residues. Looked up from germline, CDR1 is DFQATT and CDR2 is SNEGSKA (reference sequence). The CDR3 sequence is CSARDPGRNTDTQYF. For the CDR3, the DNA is TGCAGTGCTAGAGATCCTGGCAGAAACACAGATACGCAGTATTTT.

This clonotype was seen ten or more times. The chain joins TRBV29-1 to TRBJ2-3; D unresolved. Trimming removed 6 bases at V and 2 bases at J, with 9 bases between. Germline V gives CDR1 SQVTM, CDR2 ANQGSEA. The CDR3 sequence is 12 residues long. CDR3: CSVNKLTDTQYF. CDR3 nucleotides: TGCAGCGTCAACAAGCTCACAGATACGCAGTATTTT.

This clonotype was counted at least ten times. The CDR3 region has the DNA TGCGCCAGCAGCTCCCAAGGGGGCACAGATACGCAGTATTTT. Protein: CASSSQGGTDTQYF. The rearrangement joins TRBV5-1 to TRBJ2-3; D is possibly TRBD1 (5 bases). In germline, CDR1 is SGHRS, CDR2 YFSETQ. The CDR3 is 14 amino acids. The V end lost 3 bases, the J end lost 1 base, and 9 bases lay between the germline ends.

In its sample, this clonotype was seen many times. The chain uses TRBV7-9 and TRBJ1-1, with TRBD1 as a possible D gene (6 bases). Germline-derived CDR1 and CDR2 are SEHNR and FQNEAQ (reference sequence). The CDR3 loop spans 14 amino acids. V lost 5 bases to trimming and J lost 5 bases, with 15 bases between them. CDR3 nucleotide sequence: TGTGCCAGCAGCCCCGATGTAGGGGGGACTGAAGCTTTCTTT. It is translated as CASSPDVGGTEAFF.

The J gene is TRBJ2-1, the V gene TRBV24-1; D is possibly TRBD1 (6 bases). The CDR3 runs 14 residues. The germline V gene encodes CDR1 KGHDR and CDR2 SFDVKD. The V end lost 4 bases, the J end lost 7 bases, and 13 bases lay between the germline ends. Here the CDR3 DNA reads TGTGCCACCAGTGACCCCAGGACAGTGAATGAGCAGTTCTTC. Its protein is CATSDPRTVNEQFF.

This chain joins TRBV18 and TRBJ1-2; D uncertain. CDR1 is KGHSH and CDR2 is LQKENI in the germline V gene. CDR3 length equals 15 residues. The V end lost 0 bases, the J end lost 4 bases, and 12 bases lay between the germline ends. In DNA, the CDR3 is TGTGCCAGCTCACCACCGGGCAGATCAGTCTATGGCTACACCTTC. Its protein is CASSPPGRSVYGYTF.

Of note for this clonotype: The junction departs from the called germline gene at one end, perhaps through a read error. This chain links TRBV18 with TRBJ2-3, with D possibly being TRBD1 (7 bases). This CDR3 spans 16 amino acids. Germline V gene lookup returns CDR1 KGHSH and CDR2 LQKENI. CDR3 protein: CASSPPGGTTTDTQYF. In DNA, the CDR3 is TGTGCCAGCTCTCCACCAGGGGGGACCACAACAGATACGCAGTATTTT. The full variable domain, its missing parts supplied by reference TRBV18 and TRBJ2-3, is NAGVMQNPRHLVRRRGQEARLRCSPMKGHSHVYWYRQLPEEGLKFMVYLQKENIIDESGMPKERFSAEFPKEGPSILRIQQVVRGDSAAYFCASSPPGGTTTDTQYFGPGTRLTVL.

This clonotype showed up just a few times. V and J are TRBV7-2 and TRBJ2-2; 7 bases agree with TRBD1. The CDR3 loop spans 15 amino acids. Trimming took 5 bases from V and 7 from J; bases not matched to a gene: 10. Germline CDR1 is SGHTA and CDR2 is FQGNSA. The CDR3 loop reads CASSQRQGASGELFF. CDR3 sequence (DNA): TGTGCCAGCAGCCAAAGACAGGGTGCGAGCGGGGAGCTGTTTTTT.

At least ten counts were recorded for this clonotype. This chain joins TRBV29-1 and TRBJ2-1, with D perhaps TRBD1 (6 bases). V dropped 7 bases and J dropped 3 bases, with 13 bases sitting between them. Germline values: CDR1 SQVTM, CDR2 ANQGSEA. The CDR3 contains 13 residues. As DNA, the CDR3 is TGCAGCGCAAGGGACACCTACTACAATGAGCAGTTCTTC. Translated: CSARDTYYNEQFF.

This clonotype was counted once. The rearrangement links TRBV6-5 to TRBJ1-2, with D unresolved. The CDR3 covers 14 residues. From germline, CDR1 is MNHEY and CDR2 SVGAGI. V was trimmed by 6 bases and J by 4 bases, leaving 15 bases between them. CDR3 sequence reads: CASSPVGRSYGYTF. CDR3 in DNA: TGTGCCAGCAGCCCGGTGGGGAGGTCCTATGGCTACACCTTC.

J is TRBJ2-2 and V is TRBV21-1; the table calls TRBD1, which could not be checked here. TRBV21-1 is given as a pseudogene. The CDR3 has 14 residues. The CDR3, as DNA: TGTGCCAGCAGCCACCGGGACACGCACGGGGAGCTGTTTTTT. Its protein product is CASSHRDTHGELFF.

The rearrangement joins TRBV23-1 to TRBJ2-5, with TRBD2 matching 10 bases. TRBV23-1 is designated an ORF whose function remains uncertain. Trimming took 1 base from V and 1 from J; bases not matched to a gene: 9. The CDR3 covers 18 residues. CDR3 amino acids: CASSQWLAGVGFQETQYF. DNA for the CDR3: TGCGCCAGCAGTCAATGGCTAGCGGGAGTGGGGTTCCAAGAGACCCAGTACTTC.

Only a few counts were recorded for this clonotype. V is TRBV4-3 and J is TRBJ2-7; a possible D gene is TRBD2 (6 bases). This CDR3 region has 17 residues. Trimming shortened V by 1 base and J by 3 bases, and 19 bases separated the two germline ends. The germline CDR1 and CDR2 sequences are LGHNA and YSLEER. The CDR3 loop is CASSQGAPGGSVYEQYF. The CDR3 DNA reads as TGCGCCAGCAGCCAAGGCGCCCCCGGGGGATCGGTCTACGAGCAGTACTTC.

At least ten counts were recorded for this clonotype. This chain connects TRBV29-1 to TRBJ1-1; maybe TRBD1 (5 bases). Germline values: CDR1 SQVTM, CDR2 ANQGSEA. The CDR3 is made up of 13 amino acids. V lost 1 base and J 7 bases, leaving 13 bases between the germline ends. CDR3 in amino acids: CSVEARWGDEAFF. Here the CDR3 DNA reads TGCAGCGTTGAAGCTCGGTGGGGCGATGAAGCTTTCTTT.

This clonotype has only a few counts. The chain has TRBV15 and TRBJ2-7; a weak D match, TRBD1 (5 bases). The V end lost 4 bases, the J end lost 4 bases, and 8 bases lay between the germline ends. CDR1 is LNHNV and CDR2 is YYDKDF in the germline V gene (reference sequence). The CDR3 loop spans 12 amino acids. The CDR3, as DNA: TGTGCCACCAGCACAGACAGTTACGAGCAGTACTTC. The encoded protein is CATSTDSYEQYF.

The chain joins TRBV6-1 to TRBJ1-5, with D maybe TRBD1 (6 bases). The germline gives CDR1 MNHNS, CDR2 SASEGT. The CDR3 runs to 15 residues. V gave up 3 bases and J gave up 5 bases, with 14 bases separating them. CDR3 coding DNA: TGTGCCAGCAGTGAGCAAACAGGGTTGGATCAGCCCCAGCATTTT. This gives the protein CASSEQTGLDQPQHF.

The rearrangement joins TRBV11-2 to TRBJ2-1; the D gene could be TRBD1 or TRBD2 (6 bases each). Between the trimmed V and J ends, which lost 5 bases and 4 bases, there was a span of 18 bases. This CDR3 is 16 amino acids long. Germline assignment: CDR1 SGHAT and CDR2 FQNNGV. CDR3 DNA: TGTGCCAGCAGCCGGGGGCGTCCCCCGTTATACAATGAGCAGTTCTTC. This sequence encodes CASSRGRPPLYNEQFF.

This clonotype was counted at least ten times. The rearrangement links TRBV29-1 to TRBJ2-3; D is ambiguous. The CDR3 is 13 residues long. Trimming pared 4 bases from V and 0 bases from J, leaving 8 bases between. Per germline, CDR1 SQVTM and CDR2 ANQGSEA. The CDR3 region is CSVVGLSTDTQYF. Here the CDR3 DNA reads TGCAGCGTTGTAGGGCTTAGCACAGATACGCAGTATTTT.